The subject of this entry is one TCR beta chain. Its antigen is currently unknown. This specimen comes from a study of blood T cell dynamics during melanoma immunotherapy. At the level of the study: Metastatic melanoma patients received first-line pembrolizumab or nivolumab plus ipilimumab.

Study conclusions and caveats: Whether repertoire-driving clones were melanoma-specific could not be determined.

Trimming shortened V by 7 bases and J by 3 bases, and 12 bases separated the two germline ends. Germline lookup yields CDR1 SNHLY and CDR2 FYNNEI. This CDR3 is 13 amino acids long. As for time point: week 3, after first cycle of checkpoint inhibitor. No patient had earlier systemic cancer treatment, concurrent immunosuppressants, or another active cancer. Every bulk PBMC sample received the same 350 ng of DNA. Assay used: immunoSEQ multiplex PCR; TCRdb lists only in-frame clones, some missing. The repertoire holds about 7,600 clones, 85% to 90% seen once, with roughly 2% in the top ten. The sequencing here drew on blood, taken from a patient treated with checkpoint blockade. The rearrangement links TRBV2 to TRBJ1-2; D is possibly TRBD1 (6 bases). This TCR was recovered from a human donor with melanoma. DNA for the CDR3: TGTGCCAGCACCGGGGGCGAGTACTATGGCTACACCTTC. Protein: CASTGGEYYGYTF.